Listed below are T cell receptor beta chains from one sample, sequenced in a study of shared clonotypes between healthy human individuals. TCRdb's table, derived via immunoSEQ multiplex PCR, lists solely in-frame clones and lacks some. The table shows about 600,000 clones, with around 95% occurring only once. Specimen: naive CD8+ T cells sorted from blood. Source of these receptors: a woman in her 30s in good health. CDR3s include the opening cysteine and the closing phenylalanine or tryptophan. Each record gives: J gene, clone size, V gene, CDR3 protein. Expanded clones get a size class; other rows say once, few or many, or leave the size out.

TRBJ1-4,NA,TRBV13,CASSSVGGINEKLFF
TRBJ2-2,NA,TRBV19,CASRSRDRGPNTGELFF
TRBJ2-7,NA,TRBV11-3,CASSLGTGWAYEQYF
TRBJ2-1,NA,TRBV5-1,CASSLKRDLYNEQFF
TRBJ1-1,NA,TRBV19,CASTDRATEAFF
TRBJ2-2,NA,TRBV19,CASSERFFAGELFF
TRBJ2-2,NA,TRBV12-5,CASGFATGELFF
TRBJ2-7,NA,TRBV7-9,CASSRTGYEQYF
TRBJ2-2,NA,TRBV28,CASSSPSVNTGELFF
TRBJ2-1,NA,TRBV15,CATSRDRAEEQFF
NA,NA,TRBV27,CASSSAGREGYEQYF
TRBJ2-3,NA,TRBV5-6,CASRISGRNADTQYF
TRBJ1-5,NA,TRBV5-4,CASSLSGGPQHF
TRBJ2-7,NA,TRBV27,CASSLQGGRVDEQYF
TRBJ2-3,NA,TRBV9,CASSVGGDQSHTQYF
TRBJ2-7,NA,TRBV28,CASRIYVASYEQYF
TRBJ1-3,NA,TRBV14,CASSQGRGWTYTIYF
TRBJ1-5,NA,TRBV28,CASSLHLKRTGQPQHF
TRBJ2-2,NA,TRBV5-4,CASSSPGLPNTGELFF
TRBJ1-1,NA,TRBV28,CASSSGQGGYQGYFEAFF
TRBJ2-1,NA,TRBV27,CASSLLYGGHEQFF
TRBJ1-2,NA,TRBV6-5,CASTTSTGTNYGYTF
TRBJ1-5,NA,TRBV4-1,CASSQVGQAGGPQHF
TRBJ1-1,few,TRBV2,CASRNTEAFF
TRBJ2-2,NA,TRBV7-9,CASSLERRAGELFF
TRBJ2-1,NA,TRBV27,CASRIGLAGGREYNEQFF
TRBJ2-7,NA,TRBV5-4,CASSRFDSYEQYF
TRBJ2-7,NA,TRBV10-2,CASSDGTSGRASYEQYF
TRBJ1-2,NA,TRBV1,CTSSHGNYGDQRDGYTF
TRBJ2-4,NA,TRBV7-8,CASSIGQGRNIQYF
TRBJ2-1,NA,TRBV27,CASSATGASYNEQFF
TRBJ2-7,once,TRBV7-6,CASSPADRTGSYEQYF